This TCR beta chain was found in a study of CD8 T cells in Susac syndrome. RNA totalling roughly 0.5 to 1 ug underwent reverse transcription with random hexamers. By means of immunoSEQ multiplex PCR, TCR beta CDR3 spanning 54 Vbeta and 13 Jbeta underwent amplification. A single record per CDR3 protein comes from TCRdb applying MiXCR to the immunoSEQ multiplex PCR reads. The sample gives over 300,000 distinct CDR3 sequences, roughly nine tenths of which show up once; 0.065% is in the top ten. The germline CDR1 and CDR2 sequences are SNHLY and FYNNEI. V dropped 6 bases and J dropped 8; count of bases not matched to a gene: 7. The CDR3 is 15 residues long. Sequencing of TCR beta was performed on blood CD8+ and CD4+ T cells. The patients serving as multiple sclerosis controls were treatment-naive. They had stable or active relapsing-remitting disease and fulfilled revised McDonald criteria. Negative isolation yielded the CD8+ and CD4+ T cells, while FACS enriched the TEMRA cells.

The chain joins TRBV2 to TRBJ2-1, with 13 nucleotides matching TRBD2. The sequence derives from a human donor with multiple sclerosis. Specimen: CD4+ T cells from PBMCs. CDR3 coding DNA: TGTGCCAGCAGGGTACTAGCGGGGGGGCCGTATGAGCAGTTCTTC. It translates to CASRVLAGGPYEQFF.